These 5 T cell receptor beta chains originate from one sample sequenced in a study of blood T cell repertoires in COVID-19. Assay: immunoSEQ multiplex PCR; the TCRdb copy retains only in-frame clones and omits some. This table holds around 130,000 clones, approximately 84% found once. Sequences were obtained from peripheral blood. The source is a human donor in a cohort sampled during active COVID-19.

The chain couples TRBV2 to TRBJ1-5, with D tentatively TRBD1 (6 bases). Trimming removed 4 bases from V and 6 bases from J, with 13 bases in between. CDR1 is SNHLY, CDR2 FYNNEI, per germline. CDR3 size: 14 residues. CDR3 loop: CASSGGQLGQPQHF. CDR3 nucleotide sequence: TGTGCCAGCAGTGGTGGACAGCTCGGTCAGCCCCAGCATTTT.

V gene TRBV4-1 combines with J gene TRBJ2-7, with TRBD1 identical over 10 bases. J lost 0 bases, V lost 2 bases, and 4 bases had no gene match. Germline-derived CDR1 and CDR2 are MGHRA and YSYEKL. CDR3 length equals 16 residues. CDR3 protein: CASSQHRQGASYEQYF. Here the CDR3 DNA reads TGCGCCAGCAGCCAACACCGACAGGGGGCCTCCTACGAGCAGTACTTC.

This sequence joins TRBV9 and TRBJ2-7; the D gene is possibly TRBD2 (6 bases). CDR1 is SGDLS, CDR2 YYNGEE, per germline. The CDR3 extends over 15 amino acids. Trimming removed 3 bases from V and 2 bases from J, with 15 bases in between. CDR3 sequence: CASSATSSPTYEQYF. Here the CDR3 DNA reads TGTGCCAGCAGCGCAACTAGCTCCCCAACCTACGAGCAGTACTTC.

The chain is built from TRBV7-6 and TRBJ1-1, with a weak D call TRBD1 (6 bases). The CDR3 consists of 15 residues. Trimming pared 4 bases from V and 6 bases from J, leaving 18 bases between. From germline, CDR1 is SGHVS and CDR2 FNYEAQ. The CDR3 sequence: CASSSGPTGWAEAFF. In DNA form, the CDR3 reads TGTGCCAGCAGCTCGGGCCCTACAGGGTGGGCTGAAGCTTTCTTT.

The V call is TRBV5-6, the J call TRBJ1-2; 8 bases match TRBD1. The V segment lost 5 bases and the J segment 5 bases; nucleotides outside the gene matches: 5. Germline CDR1 reads SGHDT; CDR2 reads YYEEEE. The CDR3 length is 13 residues. The CDR3, as DNA: TGTGCCAGCAGTACGGACAGGGCGTATGGCTACACCTTC. Translated: CASSTDRAYGYTF.